This TCR beta chain was captured by sequencing in a study of vaccination and CD4 T cells after COVID-19. There are a few counts of this clonotype. Its antigen is as yet unknown. As for treatment: roughly ten-day PBMC culture with coronavirus spike peptide pools or control peptides (ViraFEST assay). The V and J ends lost 3 bases and 3 bases, in that order; junction bases with no gene match: 0. CDR1 is MRHNA and CDR2 is SNTAGT in the germline V gene. This CDR3 comprises 15 residues. The study sequenced cultured CD4+ T cell DNA using the Oncomine TCR Beta short-read assay. MiXCR was run by TCRdb on the PCR reads, yielding one entry per CDR3 protein. The repertoire has 27,000 or so distinct CDR3 sequences, around half of them found once; the top ten carry approximately 6.1%.

Sample: CD4+ T cells from blood, cultured in vitro. The chain has TRBV6-4 and TRBJ2-2, with 11 bases fitting TRBD1. This receptor was obtained from a human donor who had recovered from COVID-19. Here the CDR3 DNA reads TGTGCCAGCAGTGAGGGACAGGGGGACACCGGGGAGCTGTTTTTT. Its translation is CASSEGQGDTGELFF.